Following are 24 T cell receptor beta chains from one sample sequenced in a study of coeliac disease. Sequencing was performed with immunoSEQ multiplex PCR; in TCRdb, only in-frame clones are kept and a portion is missing. The top ten clones hold around 7.6% of a sample with about 4,500 clones, less than 75% of them seen once. Sequenced sample: intraepithelial lymphocytes from the gut. The receptors stem from a woman aged 18-29 years with active celiac disease.

This sequence joins TRBV6-1 and TRBJ1-5; D is possibly TRBD1 (6 bases). The CDR3 spans 19 residues. V was shortened by 3 bases and J by 2 bases, with 23 bases between the two germline ends. The germline CDR1 and CDR2 sequences are MNHNS and SASEGT. CDR3 region: CASSEPGQTYRWGNQPQHF. Written as DNA, the CDR3 is TGTGCCAGCAGTGAGCCCGGACAGACGTACCGTTGGGGCAATCAGCCCCAGCATTTT.

The rearrangement links TRBV7-3 to TRBJ2-3; TRBD2 aligns across 13 bases. The ends lost 1 base at V and 8 bases at J; junction bases unmatched: 6. CDR1 and CDR2 (germline): SGHTA, FQGTGA. The CDR3 loop spans 16 amino acids. The CDR3 region is CASSLRLAGGGGTQYF. CDR3 DNA sequence: TGTGCCAGCAGCTTAAGACTAGCGGGGGGCGGTGGTACGCAGTATTTT. The full variable domain, with the rest looked up from reference TRBV7-3 and TRBJ2-3, is GAGVSQTPSNKVTEKGKYVELRCDPISGHTALYWYRQSLGQGPEFLIYFQGTGAADDSGLPNDRFFAVRPEGSVSTLKIQRTERGDSAVYLCASSLRLAGGGGTQYFGPGTRLTVL.

The genes are TRBV28 and TRBJ2-2; TRBD1 matches at 7 bases. CDR1 MDHEN and CDR2 SYDVKM come from the germline V gene. The ends lost 2 bases at V and 3 bases at J; junction bases unmatched: 0. This CDR3 is 14 amino acids long. CDR3 in amino acids: CASSLTGDTGELFF. CDR3 coding DNA: TGTGCCAGCAGTTTAACAGGGGACACCGGGGAGCTGTTTTTT.

This chain uses TRBV19 with TRBJ2-1, with D perhaps matching TRBD2 (6 bases). The CDR3 covers 17 residues. CDR1 is LNHDA, CDR2 SQIVND, per germline (reference sequence). Trimming removed 1 base at V and 5 bases at J, with 18 bases between. CDR3 in amino acids: CASSIAGVPRVNNEQFF. The CDR3 coding sequence is TGTGCCAGTAGTATAGCGGGAGTCCCTCGGGTGAACAATGAGCAGTTCTTC.

The V and J genes are TRBV2 and TRBJ1-1; TRBD1 is a possible D gene (5 bases). The CDR3 contains 15 residues. V shed 9 bases and J shed 3 bases, with 20 bases lying between them. CDR1 is SNHLY and CDR2 is FYNNEI in the germline V gene. Here the CDR3 DNA reads TGTGCCAGGGGGGGACTGCAGGGCGGGTACACTGAAGCTTTCTTT. Its translation: CARGGLQGGYTEAFF.

This sequence joins TRBV6-1 and TRBJ2-7; D not certain. V was clipped by 6 bases and J by 0 bases, with 6 bases between them. The CDR3 contains 12 residues. Germline CDR1 MNHNS, CDR2 SASEGT. DNA of the CDR3: TGTGCCAGCAGCGTACTCTCCTACGAGCAGTACTTC. This gives the protein CASSVLSYEQYF.

CDR3 protein: CASSLERQGAREQYF. The CDR3 coding sequence is TGCGCCAGCAGCTTGGAGCGACAGGGGGCGCGGGAGCAGTACTTC. J is TRBJ2-7 and V is TRBV5-1, with 10 bases aligning to TRBD1. Trimming cost V 0 bases and J 7 bases; bases outside gene matches: 7. Germline V gene sequence: CDR1 SGHRS, CDR2 YFSETQ. The CDR3 runs 15 residues.

The chain recombines TRBV11-3 with TRBJ1-5; D gene ambiguous. This CDR3 contains 16 residues. Trimming took off 5 bases at V and 2 bases at J, with 16 bases between the two ends. Germline-derived CDR1 and CDR2 are SGHNT and YENEEA. The DNA for the CDR3 is TGTGCCAGCAGCCACCTCCCAATAGATGGCAATCAGCCCCAGCATTTT. Protein product: CASSHLPIDGNQPQHF. The whole variable domain, filled in from reference TRBV11-3 and TRBJ1-5, reads EAGVVQSPRYKIIEKKQPVAFWCNPISGHNTLYWYLQNLGQGPELLIRYENEEAVDDSQLPKDRFSAERLKGVDSTLKIQPAELGDSAVYLCASSHLPIDGNQPQHFGDGTRLSIL.

This chain links TRBV5-6 with TRBJ2-1, with no clear D. Between the trimmed V and J ends, which lost 0 bases and 4 bases, there was a span of 11 bases. This CDR3 comprises 15 residues. Germline V gene sequence: CDR1 SGHDT, CDR2 YYEEEE. The DNA for the CDR3 is TGTGCCAGCAGCTTGGAATTGAGAGGATACAATGAGCAGTTCTTC. Translated: CASSLELRGYNEQFF.

This chain links TRBV9 with TRBJ2-1, with TRBD1 as a possible D gene (5 bases). The V end was cut by 3 bases, the J end by 0 bases, with 13 bases between. Germline V gene sequence: CDR1 SGDLS, CDR2 YYNGEE. The CDR3 loop spans 16 amino acids. The CDR3 reads CASSGFGAASYNEQFF. In nucleotides, the CDR3 is TGTGCCAGCAGCGGTTTTGGGGCCGCCTCCTACAATGAGCAGTTCTTC. The full variable domain, completed using reference TRBV9 and TRBJ2-1, is DSGVTQTPKHLITATGQRVTLRCSPRSGDLSVYWYQQSLDQGLQFLIQYYNGEERAKGNILERFSAQQFPDLHSELNLSSLELGDSALYFCASSGFGAASYNEQFFGPGTRLTVL.

In its sample, this clone was seen a few times. V and J are TRBV23-1 and TRBJ2-2, with 8 bases aligning to TRBD1. TRBV23-1 belongs to the ORF category, with a function that is uncertain. This CDR3 has 23 amino acids. V was clipped by 4 bases and J by 0 bases; unmatched bases: 25. This CDR3 is CASSPSEGGQGHLHETNTGELFF. The CDR3, as DNA: TGCGCCAGCAGTCCAAGCGAGGGTGGACAGGGTCATCTTCATGAAACGAACACCGGGGAGCTGTTTTTT.

J is TRBJ1-6 and V is TRBV5-6, with no clear D. CDR3 size: 15 residues. Germline assignment: CDR1 SGHDT and CDR2 YYEEEE. Trimming cost V 3 bases and J 6 bases, with 13 bases left between them. The CDR3 DNA reads TGTGCCAGCAGCTGGACTCCTCGGGGTAATTCACCCCTCCACTTT. It is translated as CASSWTPRGNSPLHF.

This chain connects TRBV19 to TRBJ2-7, with D maybe TRBD1 (5 bases). The CDR3 is made up of 14 amino acids. V was cut by 4 bases and J by 2 bases, with 12 bases left in between. The germline V gene encodes CDR1 LNHDA and CDR2 SQIVND (reference sequence). The CDR3 sequence is CASSTAGLAYEQYF. The CDR3, as DNA: TGTGCCAGTAGTACCGCAGGGTTAGCCTACGAGCAGTACTTC.

This clone was counted between two and nine times. The chain carries TRBV16 and TRBJ1-1; D ambiguous. CDR3 size: 14 residues. The ends were cut back, 0 bases at V and 1 base at J, with 6 bases in the middle. Germline V lookup: CDR1 KGHSY, CDR2 FQNENV. DNA of the CDR3: TGTGCCAGCAGCCAATCTCGGGGGAACACTGAAGCTTTCTTT. This sequence encodes CASSQSRGNTEAFF.

The V call is TRBV7-9, the J call TRBJ2-7; D unclear. From germline, CDR1 is SEHNR and CDR2 FQNEAQ (reference sequence). V was trimmed by 4 bases and J by 2 bases, leaving 18 bases between them. This CDR3 is built from 16 residues. CDR3 amino acids: CASSSYPAAGPYEQYF. The CDR3 DNA reads TGTGCCAGCAGCTCCTATCCTGCGGCCGGTCCCTACGAGCAGTACTTC.

The chain employs TRBV4-2 and TRBJ2-1, with TRBD2 matching over 7 bases. The CDR3 loop spans 16 amino acids. Looked up from germline, CDR1 is LGHNA and CDR2 is YNFKEQ. Unmatched junction bases numbered 13, after V lost 4 bases and J lost 7 bases. This CDR3 reads CASSLRAGEAGNEQFF. The CDR3 DNA is TGTGCCAGCAGCCTCCGTGCGGGAGAAGCCGGGAATGAGCAGTTCTTC.

The chain uses TRBV28 and TRBJ2-7; 10 nucleotides align to TRBD2. This CDR3 comprises 15 residues. The J segment lost 3 bases and the V segment lost 7 bases, leaving 9 bases of the junction unmatched. In germline, CDR1 is MDHEN, CDR2 SYDVKM. CDR3 loop: CASTPLAGLYYEQYF. The CDR3 DNA is TGTGCCAGCACCCCACTAGCGGGGCTTTACTACGAGCAGTACTTC.

This chain joins TRBV7-8 and TRBJ1-2; TRBD1 might be the D (5 bases). V was pared by 5 bases and J by 7 bases, with 14 bases between. Germline V lookup: CDR1 SGHVS, CDR2 FQNEAQ. The CDR3 extends over 13 amino acids. The CDR3, as DNA: TGTGCCAGCAGCCAGGGACCCGGGGGTGGCTACACCTTC. Translation: CASSQGPGGGYTF.

The rearrangement uses TRBV6-6 and TRBJ2-5, with a weak D call TRBD1 (6 bases). Trimming took 5 bases from V and 4 from J, leaving 14 bases between them. The CDR3 runs 14 residues. Germline-derived CDR1 and CDR2 are MNHNY and SVGAGI (reference sequence). The CDR3, as DNA: TGTGCCAGCAGTCTACAGGGACCCGGAGAGACCCAGTACTTC. Translated, it gives CASSLQGPGETQYF.

This rearrangement joins TRBV7-9 to TRBJ1-4, with TRBD1 identical over 8 bases. With 8 bases clipped from V and 7 bases from J, the junction kept 6 bases outside the gene matches. The germline V gene encodes CDR1 SEHNR and CDR2 FQNEAQ (reference sequence). This CDR3 is 13 amino acids long. CDR3 sequence: CASRGQGGEKLFF. In nucleotides, the CDR3 is TGTGCCAGCCGAGGACAGGGAGGTGAAAAACTGTTTTTT.

This chain connects TRBV5-5 to TRBJ2-5, with D unresolved. The CDR3 covers 12 residues. Germline V gene data show CDR1 as SGHKS and CDR2 as YYEKEE (reference sequence). Trimming left V 3 bases short and J 5 bases short, with 8 bases between. The CDR3 reads CASSSNLETQYF. The CDR3, as DNA: TGTGCCAGCAGCTCGAACTTGGAGACCCAGTACTTC.

This clone is classed as large. This chain uses TRBV5-1 with TRBJ1-4; D possibly corresponds to TRBD1 (6 bases). CDR1 is SGHRS and CDR2 is YFSETQ in the germline V gene. Trimming shortened V by 2 bases and J by 8 bases, and 16 bases separated the two germline ends. This CDR3 comprises 15 residues. This CDR3 reads CASSFGPFGGEKLFF. CDR3 coding DNA: TGCGCCAGCAGCTTTGGCCCCTTTGGGGGCGAAAAACTGTTTTTT.

The gene calls are TRBV27 and TRBJ1-5; D unclear. This CDR3 comprises 13 residues. V gave up 2 bases and J gave up 4 bases, with 6 bases separating them. Germline CDR1 and CDR2: MNHEY and SMNVEV (reference sequence). The DNA for the CDR3 is TGTGCCAGCAGTTTAATCCTTAATCAGCCCCAGCATTTT. This gives the protein CASSLILNQPQHF.

The J gene is TRBJ2-1, the V gene TRBV4-2; 7 nucleotides match TRBD2. This CDR3 is 16 amino acids long. Germline CDR1 and CDR2: LGHNA and YNFKEQ. J lost 7 bases, V lost 3 bases, and 12 bases had no gene match. The CDR3 DNA is TGTGCCAGCAGCCATAGGGCGGGAGAGCAGGGTAATGAGCAGTTCTTC. It translates to CASSHRAGEQGNEQFF.